These 14 T cell receptor beta chains originate from one sample sequenced in a study of T-cell reconstitution after alpha-beta-depleted transplantation in children. Unique molecular identifiers were incorporated into the prepared TCRbeta library. TCRdb reanalysed the PCR reads using MiXCR and keeps one entry per CDR3 protein. Counted here are about 610,000 distinct CDR3 sequences, roughly a tenth occurring once; the ten biggest clones make up less than 5%. Here the sequenced sample was PBMCs from the stem cell graft donor, taken from the stem cell graft. These receptors were obtained from a human donor who donated a stem cell graft to a child with acute myeloid leukemia.

This clonotype appeared many times. The chain recombines TRBV10-3 with TRBJ2-2, with D perhaps TRBD2 (5 bases). There are 12 residues in the CDR3. Germline assignment: CDR1 ENHRY and CDR2 SYGVKD. The V gene lost 8 bases and the J gene lost 6 bases, with 10 bases spanning the gap. The CDR3 protein is CAIRGDSGELFF. The CDR3 nucleotides are TGTGCCATCCGGGGAGACTCCGGGGAGCTGTTTTTT.

This clonotype turned up a few times. V usage is TRBV7-6 and J usage is TRBJ2-1; 10 bases match TRBD2. Trimming removed 5 bases from V and 0 bases from J; junction bases left unmatched: 7. CDR3 length equals 17 residues. Per the germline V gene, CDR1 is SGHVS and CDR2 is FNYEAQ. The CDR3 bases are TGTGCCAGCAGCCCCGGACTAGCGGAGAGCTCCTACAATGAGCAGTTCTTC. It translates to CASSPGLAESSYNEQFF.

This clonotype showed up many times. This sequence joins TRBV7-9 and TRBJ2-1, with TRBD1 matching 7 bases. The CDR3 is 15 residues long. V lost 4 bases to trimming and J lost 5 bases; unmatched junction nucleotides: 8. Per germline, CDR1 SEHNR and CDR2 FQNEAQ (reference sequence). The CDR3 nucleotides read TGTGCCAGCAGCTCTACGGGACAGATAAACAATGAGCAGTTCTTC. This codes for CASSSTGQINNEQFF.

This clonotype showed up just a few times. This rearrangement joins TRBV6-5 to TRBJ1-1; 11 positions agree with TRBD1. The CDR3 length is 16 residues. V lost 2 bases to trimming and J lost 5 bases; unmatched junction nucleotides: 7. CDR1 MNHEY and CDR2 SVGAGI come from the germline V gene. CDR3 sequence: CASSYTDRGPGTEAFF. Written as DNA, the CDR3 is TGTGCCAGCAGTTACACGGACAGGGGGCCGGGGACTGAAGCTTTCTTT.

This clonotype showed up many times. The chain has TRBV5-1 and TRBJ2-1; 10 bases fit TRBD2. V dropped 4 bases and J dropped 7; count of bases not matched to a gene: 14. The CDR3 has 17 amino acids. Germline V gene lookup returns CDR1 SGHRS and CDR2 YFSETQ. The CDR3 loop is CASSPRLLAGEENEQFF. For the CDR3, the DNA is TGCGCCAGCAGCCCACGGCTCCTAGCGGGAGAGGAAAATGAGCAGTTCTTC.

This chain connects TRBV29-1 to TRBJ2-1; 12 nucleotides line up with TRBD2. CDR3 length: 15 residues. Germline V gene data show CDR1 as SQVTM and CDR2 as ANQGSEA. The trim removed 6 bases at V and 9 bases at J, leaving 12 bases unmatched. CDR3 protein: CSVLRTSGNKGEQFF. For the CDR3, the DNA is TGCAGCGTCCTCAGGACTAGCGGGAATAAGGGTGAGCAGTTCTTC.

This clonotype was counted a few times. The chain recombines TRBV3-1 with TRBJ2-1, with D unresolved. The CDR3 is 14 amino acids. Trimming removed 1 base at V and 7 bases at J, with 11 bases between. Looked up from germline, CDR1 is LGHDT and CDR2 is YNNKEL (reference sequence). CDR3 loop: CASSQAGEVNEQFF. CDR3 DNA: TGTGCCAGCAGCCAAGCGGGTGAAGTAAATGAGCAGTTCTTC.

The chain has TRBV6-2 or TRBV6-3 and TRBJ2-3; 10 nucleotides align to TRBD2. From germline, CDR1 is MNHEY and CDR2 SVGEGT. The V and J ends lost 0 bases and 0 bases, in that order; junction bases with no gene match: 15. This CDR3 spans 21 amino acids. DNA for the CDR3: TGTGCCAGCAGTTACTCGACTTCGAGCGGGAGGGCCCACTTAAGCACAGATACGCAGTATTTT. Protein sequence: CASSYSTSSGRAHLSTDTQYF.

The table lists this clonotype with many counts. The chain links TRBV7-3 to TRBJ2-3; no clear D gene. The CDR3 has 15 residues. V was trimmed by 2 bases and J by 1 base, leaving 10 bases between them. CDR1 is SGHTA and CDR2 is FQGTGA in the germline V gene. The CDR3 region is CASSLGPDGTDTQYF. The CDR3 coding sequence is TGTGCCAGCAGCTTAGGTCCCGACGGCACAGATACGCAGTATTTT.

This clonotype was picked up many times. J is TRBJ2-4 and V is TRBV15; the D is unclear. V was shortened by 2 bases and J by 0 bases, with 5 bases between the two germline ends. The CDR3 is 14 residues long. Germline loops: CDR1 LNHNV, CDR2 YYDKDF (reference sequence). CDR3 DNA: TGTGCCACCAGCAGAACTTTAGCCAAAAACATTCAGTACTTC. This encodes CATSRTLAKNIQYF.

This clonotype was found many times. This sequence joins TRBV6-2 or TRBV6-3 and TRBJ2-1; no definite D call. This CDR3 contains 14 residues. The V end lost 2 bases, the J end lost 5 bases, and 10 bases lay between the germline ends. In germline, CDR1 is MNHEY, CDR2 SVGEGT. For the CDR3, the DNA is TGTGCCAGCAGTTACCCTGACCCTGACAATGAGCAGTTCTTC. It yields the protein CASSYPDPDNEQFF.

This clonotype was picked up many times. The chain employs TRBV20-1 and TRBJ2-1; 12 bases agree with TRBD2. This CDR3 is built from 16 residues. Trimming removed 5 bases from V and 3 bases from J; junction bases left unmatched: 8. CDR1 is DFQATT, CDR2 SNEGSKA, per germline (reference sequence). The CDR3 is CSASSGRAKNYNEQFF. CDR3 in DNA: TGCAGTGCTTCTAGCGGGAGGGCCAAAAACTACAATGAGCAGTTCTTC.

This clonotype was found once. One base away lies a much larger clone, so this may be a sequencing read error. The chain recombines TRBV7-9 with TRBJ2-7; D remains unclear. The last part of the DNA fits TRBJ2-1 better; the J call may be wrong. The germline V gene encodes CDR1 SEHNR and CDR2 FQNEAQ (reference sequence). The CDR3 is made up of 12 amino acids. CDR3 region: CASSLTLDEQFF. CDR3 DNA: TGTGCCAGCAGCTTAACCCTAGACGAGCAGTTCTTC.

This clonotype was counted only a few times. The rearrangement joins TRBV5-1 to TRBJ2-2, with D perhaps TRBD1 (5 bases). V was clipped by 3 bases and J by 2 bases, with 8 bases between them. The CDR3 is 14 amino acids. CDR1 is SGHRS and CDR2 is YFSETQ in the germline V gene. The CDR3 DNA is TGCGCCAGCAGCTCCGACAGAAACACCGGGGAGCTGTTTTTT. It is translated as CASSSDRNTGELFF.